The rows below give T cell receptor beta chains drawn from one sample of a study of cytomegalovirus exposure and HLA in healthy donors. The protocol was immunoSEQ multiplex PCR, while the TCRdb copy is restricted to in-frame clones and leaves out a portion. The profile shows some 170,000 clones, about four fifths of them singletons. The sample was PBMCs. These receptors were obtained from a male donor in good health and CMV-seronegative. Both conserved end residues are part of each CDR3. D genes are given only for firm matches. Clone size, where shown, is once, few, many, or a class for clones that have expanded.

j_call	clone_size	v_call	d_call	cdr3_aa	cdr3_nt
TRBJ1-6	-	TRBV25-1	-	CASSEFPPRSPLHF	TGTGCCAGCAGTGAATTCCCCCCACGGAGTCCCCTCCACTTT
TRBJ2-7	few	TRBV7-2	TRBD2	CASRRTSGLSSYEQYF	TGTGCCAGCAGACGGACTAGCGGGCTTAGCTCCTACGAGCAGTACTTC
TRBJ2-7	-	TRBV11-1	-	CASSLIDGAEPFYEQYF	TGTGCCAGCAGCTTAATCGATGGGGCGGAGCCCTTCTACGAGCAGTACTTC
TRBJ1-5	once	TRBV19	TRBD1	CASSPWTGPPPYSNQPQHF	TGTGCCAGTAGTCCCTGGACAGGCCCTCCACCCTATAGCAATCAGCCCCAGCATTTT
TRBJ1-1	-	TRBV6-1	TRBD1	CASSPDRVHPAFF	TGTGCCAGCAGCCCAGACAGGGTACACCCCGCTTTCTTT
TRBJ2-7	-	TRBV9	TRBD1	CASGDSSSYEQYF	TGTGCCAGCGGGGACAGCAGCTCCTACGAGCAGTACTTC
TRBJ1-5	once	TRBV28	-	CASSPTVSNQPQHF	TGTGCCAGCAGCCCAACAGTTAGCAATCAGCCCCAGCATTTT
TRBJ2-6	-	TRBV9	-	CASNQGILSGANVLTF	TGTGCCAGCAACCAGGGGATCCTCTCTGGGGCCAACGTCCTGACTTTC
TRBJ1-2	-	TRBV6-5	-	CASRLLQGFDGYTF	TGTGCCAGCAGATTATTACAGGGTTTTGATGGCTACACCTTC
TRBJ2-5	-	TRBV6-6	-	CASNLEGPRQETQYF	TGTGCCAGCAACCTGGAGGGGCCTCGTCAAGAGACCCAGTACTTC
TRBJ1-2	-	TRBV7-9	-	CASSVQVPYGYTF	TGTGCCAGCAGCGTACAGGTCCCCTATGGCTACACCTTC
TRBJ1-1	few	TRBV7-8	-	CASSLRAGPRTEAFF	TGTGCCAGCAGCTTACGTGCAGGTCCAAGAACTGAAGCTTTCTTT
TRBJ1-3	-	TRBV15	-	CATSRGILSGNTIYF	TGTGCCACCAGCAGAGGTATCCTCTCTGGAAACACCATATATTTT
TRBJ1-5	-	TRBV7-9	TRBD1	CASSRSATGEMSQPQHF	TGTGCCAGCAGCCGCTCGGCTACAGGGGAGATGAGTCAGCCCCAGCATTTT
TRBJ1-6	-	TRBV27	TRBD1	CASSLLRTGGTYNSPLHF	TGTGCCAGCAGTCTTCTTAGGACAGGGGGTACCTATAATTCACCCCTCCACTTT
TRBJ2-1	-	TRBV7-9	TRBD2	CASSLGTSGYNEQFF	TGTGCCAGCAGCTTGGGGACTAGCGGGTACAATGAGCAGTTCTTC
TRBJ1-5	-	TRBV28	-	CASKESNQPQHF	TGTGCCAGCAAGGAGAGCAATCAGCCCCAGCATTTT
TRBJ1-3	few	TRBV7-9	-	CASNGRNGNTIYF	TGTGCCAGCAATGGCAGGAACGGAAACACCATATATTTT
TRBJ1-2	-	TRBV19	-	CASTPWGQGFFGYTF	TGTGCCAGTACCCCTTGGGGGCAGGGATTCTTTGGCTACACCTTC
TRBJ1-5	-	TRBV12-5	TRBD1	CASGPRQGAEDNQPQHF	TGTGCTAGTGGTCCCCGACAGGGGGCTGAGGACAATCAGCCCCAGCATTTT
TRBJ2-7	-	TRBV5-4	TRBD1	CASSLDPTGDEQYF	TGTGCCAGCAGCTTGGACCCCACAGGGGACGAGCAGTACTTC
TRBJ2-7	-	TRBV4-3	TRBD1	CASSQEGTGVYVQYF	TGCGCCAGCAGCCAAGAGGGGACAGGGGTTTACGTGCAGTACTTC
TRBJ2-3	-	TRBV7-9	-	CASSLTSGTYTQYF	TGTGCCAGCAGCTTAACTTCCGGGACTTATACGCAGTATTTT
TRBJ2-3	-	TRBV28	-	CASSLLAASFRNF	TGTGCCAGCAGTTTATTAGCGGCCTCGTTTAGGAATTTT
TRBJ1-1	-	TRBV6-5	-	CASSATELGDTEAFF	TGTGCCAGCAGTGCAACCGAACTGGGAGACACTGAAGCTTTCTTT
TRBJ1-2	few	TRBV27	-	CASSLRGDGFSYGYTF	TGTGCCAGCAGTCTCCGGGGGGACGGGTTTTCCTATGGCTACACCTTC
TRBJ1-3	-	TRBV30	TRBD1	CAWSPGQGKPGNTIYF	TGTGCCTGGAGTCCGGGACAGGGCAAGCCTGGAAACACCATATATTTT
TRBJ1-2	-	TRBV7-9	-	CASSATNYGYTF	TGTGCCAGCAGCGCTACTAACTATGGCTACACCTTC
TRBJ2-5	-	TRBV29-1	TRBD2	CSVPSGGAEETQYF	TGCAGCGTTCCCAGCGGGGGGGCGGAAGAGACCCAGTACTTC
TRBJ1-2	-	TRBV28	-	CASSGSNYGYTF	TGTGCCAGCAGTGGCTCTAACTATGGCTACACCTTC
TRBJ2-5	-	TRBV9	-	CASSVGVSDQETQYF	TGTGCCAGCAGCGTCGGGGTATCTGACCAAGAGACCCAGTACTTC
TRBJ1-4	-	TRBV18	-	CASSPGTFATNEKLFF	TGTGCCAGCTCACCTGGCACCTTTGCAACTAATGAAAAACTGTTTTTT
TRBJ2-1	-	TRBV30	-	CAWSGLNEQFF	TGTGCCTGGAGTGGTCTCAATGAGCAGTTCTTC
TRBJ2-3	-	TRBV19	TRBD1	CASSIAGGVGSDTQYF	TGTGCCAGTAGTATAGCAGGGGGTGTTGGATCAGATACGCAGTATTTT
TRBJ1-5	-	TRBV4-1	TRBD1	CASSQDGTGGSQPQHF	TGCGCCAGCAGCCAAGACGGGACAGGGGGCAGTCAGCCCCAGCATTTT
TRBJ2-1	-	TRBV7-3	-	CASSSRDWVNEQFF	TGTGCCAGCAGCTCAAGGGACTGGGTCAATGAGCAGTTCTTC
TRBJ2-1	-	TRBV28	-	CASSLQNEQFF	TGTGCCAGCAGTTTACAGAATGAGCAGTTCTTC
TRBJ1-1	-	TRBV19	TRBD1	CASSFGQGADTEAFF	TGTGCCAGTAGTTTCGGACAGGGGGCGGACACTGAAGCTTTCTTT
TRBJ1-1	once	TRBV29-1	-	CSVLELRFLNTEAFF	TGCAGCGTTTTAGAATTGAGGTTTTTGAACACTGAAGCTTTCTTT
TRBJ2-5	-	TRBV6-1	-	CASTARSIEETQYF	TGTGCCAGCACCGCTAGGAGTATAGAAGAGACCCAGTACTTC
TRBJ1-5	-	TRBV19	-	CASSTADRSYSNQPQHF	TGTGCCAGTAGTACGGCCGACAGGTCCTATAGCAATCAGCCCCAGCATTTT
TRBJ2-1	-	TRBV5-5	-	CASSFEGANEQFF	TGTGCCAGCAGCTTTGAAGGAGCCAATGAGCAGTTCTTC
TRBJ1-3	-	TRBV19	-	CASSISLFSGNTIYF	TGTGCCAGTAGTATCTCCCTCTTCTCTGGAAACACCATATATTTT
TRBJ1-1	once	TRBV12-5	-	CASVVNTEAFF	TGTGCTAGTGTAGTGAACACTGAAGCTTTCTTT
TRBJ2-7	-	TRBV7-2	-	CASSRSVGNGYEQYF	TGTGCCAGCAGCCGTAGCGTGGGAAACGGCTACGAGCAGTACTTC
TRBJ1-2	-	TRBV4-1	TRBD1	CASSQDRGAYGYTF	TGCGCCAGCAGCCAAGACAGGGGGGCCTATGGCTACACCTTC
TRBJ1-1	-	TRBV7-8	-	CASSPENTEAFF	TGTGCCAGCAGCCCAGAAAACACTGAAGCTTTCTTT
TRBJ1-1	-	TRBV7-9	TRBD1	CASSQGVIAEAFF	TGTGCCAGCAGCCAGGGGGTGATCGCTGAAGCTTTCTTT
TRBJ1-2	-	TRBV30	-	CAWSVGGDGYTF	TGTGCCTGGAGTGTAGGAGGGGATGGCTACACCTTC
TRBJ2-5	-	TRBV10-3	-	CAISDRQMLYF	TGTGCCATCAGTGATAGACAGATGTTGTACTTC
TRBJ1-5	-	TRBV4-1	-	CASRPGPGANQPQHF	TGCGCCAGCAGGCCCGGTCCAGGGGCGAATCAGCCCCAGCATTTT
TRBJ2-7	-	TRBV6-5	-	CASRKGEYEQYF	TGTGCCAGCAGGAAGGGAGAGTACGAGCAGTACTTC
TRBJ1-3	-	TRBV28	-	CASSSSTSGNTIYF	TGTGCCAGCAGTTCTAGTACCTCTGGAAACACCATATATTTT
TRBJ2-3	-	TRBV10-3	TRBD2	CAISEMVAGVTDTQYF	TGTGCCATCAGTGAAATGGTAGCGGGAGTCACAGATACGCAGTATTTT